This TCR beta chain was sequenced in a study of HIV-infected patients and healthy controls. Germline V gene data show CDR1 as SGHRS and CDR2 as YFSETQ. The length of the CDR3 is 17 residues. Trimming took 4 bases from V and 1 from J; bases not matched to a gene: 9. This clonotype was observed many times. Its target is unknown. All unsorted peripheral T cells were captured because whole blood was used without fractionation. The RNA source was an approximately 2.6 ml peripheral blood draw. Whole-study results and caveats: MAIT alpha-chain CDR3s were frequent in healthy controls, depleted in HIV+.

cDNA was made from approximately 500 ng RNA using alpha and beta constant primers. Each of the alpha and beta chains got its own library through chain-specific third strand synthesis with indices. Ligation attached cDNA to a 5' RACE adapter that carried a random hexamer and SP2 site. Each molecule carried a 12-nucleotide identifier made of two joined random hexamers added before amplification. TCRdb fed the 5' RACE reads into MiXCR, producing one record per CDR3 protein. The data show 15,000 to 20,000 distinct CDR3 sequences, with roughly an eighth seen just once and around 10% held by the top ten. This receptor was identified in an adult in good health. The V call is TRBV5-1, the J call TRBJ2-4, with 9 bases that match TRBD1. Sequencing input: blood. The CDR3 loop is CASSQVRTGAAKNIQYF. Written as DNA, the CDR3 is TGCGCCAGCAGCCAAGTAAGGACAGGGGCCGCCAAAAACATTCAGTACTTC.